The following is a T cell receptor beta chain sequence with its context. The antigen is not known. The table came from immunoSEQ multiplex PCR; TCRdb's copy has only in-frame clones and leaves some out. This sample has around 120,000 clones, with about 95% found just once. The sample comes from a study of graft-versus-host responses after intestinal transplantation. Whole-study results and caveats: Early after transplant, HvG declines were associated with peak levels of circulating GvH clones.

Material: unstimulated CD8+ T cells sorted from spleen or lymph node cells, obtained before intestinal transplant. The receptor's source is a human donor who received an intestinal transplant.

CDR3 DNA sequence: TGTGCCAGTAGATCGCTTGGGCCTAGCGGGAGGATGGATACGCAGTATTTT. Translated: CASRSLGPSGRMDTQYF. The chain is built from TRBV19 and TRBJ2-3, with 11 nucleotides matching TRBD2. The ends lost 6 bases at V and 6 bases at J; junction bases unmatched: 14. This CDR3 region has 17 residues. CDR1 is LNHDA and CDR2 is SQIVND in the germline V gene (reference sequence).